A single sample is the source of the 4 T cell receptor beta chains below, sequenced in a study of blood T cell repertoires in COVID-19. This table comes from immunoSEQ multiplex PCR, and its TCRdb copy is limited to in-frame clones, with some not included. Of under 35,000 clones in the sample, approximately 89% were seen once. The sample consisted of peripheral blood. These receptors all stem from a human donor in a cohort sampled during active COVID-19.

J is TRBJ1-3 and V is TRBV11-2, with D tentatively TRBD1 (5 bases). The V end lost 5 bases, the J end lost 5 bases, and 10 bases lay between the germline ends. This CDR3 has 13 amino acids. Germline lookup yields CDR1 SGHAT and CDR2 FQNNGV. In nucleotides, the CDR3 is TGTGCCAGCAGCCCTGACAGCAGAAACACCATATATTTT. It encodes CASSPDSRNTIYF.

This chain's CDR3 is CASSLTTGATEAFF. The CDR3 nucleotides are TGTGCCAGCAGCTTAACTACAGGGGCCACTGAAGCTTTCTTT. The chain joins TRBV11-2 to TRBJ1-1; TRBD1 matches at 7 bases. Per germline, CDR1 SGHAT and CDR2 FQNNGV. V lost 2 bases to trimming and J lost 4 bases; unmatched junction nucleotides: 4. The CDR3 is made up of 14 amino acids.

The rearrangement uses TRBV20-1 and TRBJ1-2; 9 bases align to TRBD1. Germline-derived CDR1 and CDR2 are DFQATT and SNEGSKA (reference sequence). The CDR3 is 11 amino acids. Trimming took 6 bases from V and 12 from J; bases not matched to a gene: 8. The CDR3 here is CSAPRDRENTF. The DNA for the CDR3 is TGCAGTGCGCCCAGGGACAGGGAGAACACCTTC.

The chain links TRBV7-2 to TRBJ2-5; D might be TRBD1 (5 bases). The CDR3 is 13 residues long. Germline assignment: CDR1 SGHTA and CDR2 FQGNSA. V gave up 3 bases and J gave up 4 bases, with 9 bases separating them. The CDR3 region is CASSFQGTETQYF. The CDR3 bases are TGTGCCAGCAGCTTCCAGGGCACAGAGACCCAGTACTTC.